This T cell receptor (beta chain) was captured in a study of blood T cell repertoires in COVID-19. Study in general: Specimens from acute and convalescent COVID-19 originated in the United States, Italy and Spain. PBMCs, B-cell-depleted T cells, or T cells were the source of the cDNA or gDNA that made up the material.

This CDR3 comprises 17 residues. From germline, CDR1 is MNHNY and CDR2 SVGAGI (reference sequence). The ends lost 5 bases at V and 0 bases at J; junction bases unmatched: 7. Sequenced by immunoSEQ multiplex PCR; TCRdb stores in-frame clones only, minus some. The sample contains approximately 50,000 clones, more than 75% of which appear only once. The TCR comes from a man in his forties or fifties with active or convalescent COVID-19. J is TRBJ1-4 and V is TRBV6-6; TRBD1 matches at 9 bases. Sequencing was performed on peripheral blood. The CDR3 coding sequence is TGTGCCAGCAGTCTTGGACAGGGGATAGCAACTAATGAAAAACTGTTTTTT. Protein sequence: CASSLGQGIATNEKLFF.